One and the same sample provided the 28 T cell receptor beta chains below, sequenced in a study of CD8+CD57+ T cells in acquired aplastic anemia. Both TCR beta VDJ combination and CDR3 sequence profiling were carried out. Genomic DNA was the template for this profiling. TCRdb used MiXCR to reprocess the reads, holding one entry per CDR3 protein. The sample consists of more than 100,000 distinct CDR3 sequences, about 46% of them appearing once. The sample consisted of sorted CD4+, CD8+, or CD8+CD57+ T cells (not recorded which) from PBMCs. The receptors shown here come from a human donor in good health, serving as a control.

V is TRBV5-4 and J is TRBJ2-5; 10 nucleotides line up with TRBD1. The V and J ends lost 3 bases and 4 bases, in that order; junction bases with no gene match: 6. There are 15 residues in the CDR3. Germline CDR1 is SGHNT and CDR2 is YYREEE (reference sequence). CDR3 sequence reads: CASSWGQGIRETQYF. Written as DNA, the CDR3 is TGTGCCAGCAGCTGGGGACAGGGGATTCGAGAGACCCAGTACTTC. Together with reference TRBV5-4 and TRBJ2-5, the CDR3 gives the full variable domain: ETGVTQSPTHLIKTRGQQVTLRCSSQSGHNTVSWYQQALGQGPQFIFQYYREEENGRGNFPPRFSGLQFPNYSSELNVNALELDDSALYLCASSWGQGIRETQYFGPGTRLLVL.

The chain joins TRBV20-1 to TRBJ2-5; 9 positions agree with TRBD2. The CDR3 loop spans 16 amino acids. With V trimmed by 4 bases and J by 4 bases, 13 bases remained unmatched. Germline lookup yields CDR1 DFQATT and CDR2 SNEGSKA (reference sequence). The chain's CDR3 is CSATRTSGGSPETQYF. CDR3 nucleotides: TGCAGTGCTACCAGGACCAGCGGGGGGTCCCCAGAGACCCAGTACTTC.

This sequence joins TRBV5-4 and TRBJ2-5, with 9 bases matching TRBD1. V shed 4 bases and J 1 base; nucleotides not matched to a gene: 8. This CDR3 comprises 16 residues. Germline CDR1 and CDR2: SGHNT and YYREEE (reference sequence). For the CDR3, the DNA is TGTGCCAGCAGCATTGGACAGGGGAGCCTCCAAGAGACCCAGTACTTC. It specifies CASSIGQGSLQETQYF.

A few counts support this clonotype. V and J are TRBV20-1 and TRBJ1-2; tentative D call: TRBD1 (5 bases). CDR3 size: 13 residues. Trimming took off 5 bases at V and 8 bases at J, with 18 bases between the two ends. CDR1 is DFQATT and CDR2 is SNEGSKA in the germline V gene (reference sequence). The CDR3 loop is CSAATGRRDGYTF. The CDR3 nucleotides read TGCAGTGCTGCTACGGGGCGGAGAGACGGCTACACCTTC.

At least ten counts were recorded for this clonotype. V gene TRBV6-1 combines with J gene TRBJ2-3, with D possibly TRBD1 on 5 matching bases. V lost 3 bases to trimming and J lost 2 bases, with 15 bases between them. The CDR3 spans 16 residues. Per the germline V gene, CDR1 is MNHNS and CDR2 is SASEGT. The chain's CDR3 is CASSDGRFRVTDTQYF. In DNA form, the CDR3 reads TGTGCCAGCAGTGATGGTAGGTTCAGGGTCACAGATACGCAGTATTTT.

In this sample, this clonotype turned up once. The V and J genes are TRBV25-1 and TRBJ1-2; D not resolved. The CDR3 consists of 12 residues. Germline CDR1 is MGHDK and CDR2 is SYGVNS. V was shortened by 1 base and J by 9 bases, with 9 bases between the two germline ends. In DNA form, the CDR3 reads TGTGCCAGCAGTGAATCGCCTCATCGCTACACCTTC. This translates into CASSESPHRYTF.

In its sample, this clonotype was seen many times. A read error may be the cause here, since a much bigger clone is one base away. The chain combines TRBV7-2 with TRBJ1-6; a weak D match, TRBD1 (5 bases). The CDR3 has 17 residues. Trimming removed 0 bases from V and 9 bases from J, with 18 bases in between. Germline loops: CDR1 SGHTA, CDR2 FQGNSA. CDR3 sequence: CASSLANRDLGGSPLHF. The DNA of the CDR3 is TGTGCCAGCAGCTTAGCAAACCGGGACCTAGGTGGTTCACCCCTCCACTTT.

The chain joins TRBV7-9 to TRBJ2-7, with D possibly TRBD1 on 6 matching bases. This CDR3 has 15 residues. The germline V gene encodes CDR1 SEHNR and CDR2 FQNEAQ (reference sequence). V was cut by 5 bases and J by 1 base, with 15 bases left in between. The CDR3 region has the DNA TGTGCCAGCAGCCCCGGCGCAGGGGCGTCCTACGAGCAGTACTTC. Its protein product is CASSPGAGASYEQYF.

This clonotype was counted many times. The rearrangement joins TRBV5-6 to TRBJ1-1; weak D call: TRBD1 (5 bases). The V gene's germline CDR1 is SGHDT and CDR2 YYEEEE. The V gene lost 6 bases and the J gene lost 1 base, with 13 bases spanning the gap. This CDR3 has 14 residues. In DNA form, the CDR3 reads TGTGCCAGCAAGAGTGGGGCTGCGAACACTGAAGCTTTCTTT. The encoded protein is CASKSGAANTEAFF.

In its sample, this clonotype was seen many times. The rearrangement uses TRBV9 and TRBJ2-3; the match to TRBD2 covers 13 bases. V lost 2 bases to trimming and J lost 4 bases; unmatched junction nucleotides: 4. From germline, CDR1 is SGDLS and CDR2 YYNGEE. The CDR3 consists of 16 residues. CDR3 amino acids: CASSVVTSGGADTQYF. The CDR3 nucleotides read TGTGCCAGCAGCGTTGTAACTAGCGGGGGGGCAGATACGCAGTATTTT. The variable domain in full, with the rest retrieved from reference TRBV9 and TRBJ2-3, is DSGVTQTPKHLITATGQRVTLRCSPRSGDLSVYWYQQSLDQGLQFLIQYYNGEERAKGNILERFSAQQFPDLHSELNLSSLELGDSALYFCASSVVTSGGADTQYFGPGTRLTVL.

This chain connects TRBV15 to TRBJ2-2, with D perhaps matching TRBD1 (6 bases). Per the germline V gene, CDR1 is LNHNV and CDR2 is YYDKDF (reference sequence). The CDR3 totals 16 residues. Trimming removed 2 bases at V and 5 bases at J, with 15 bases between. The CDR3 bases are TGTGCCACCAGCAGACAAGGACAGCTTCTTACCGGGGAGCTGTTTTTT. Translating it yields CATSRQGQLLTGELFF.

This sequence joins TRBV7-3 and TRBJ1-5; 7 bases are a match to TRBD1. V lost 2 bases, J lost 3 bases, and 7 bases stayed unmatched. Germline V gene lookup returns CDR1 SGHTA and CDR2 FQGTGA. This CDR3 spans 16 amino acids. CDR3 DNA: TGTGCCAGCAGCTTAGGGGCAGGGGGTCACAATCAGCCCCAGCATTTT. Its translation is CASSLGAGGHNQPQHF.

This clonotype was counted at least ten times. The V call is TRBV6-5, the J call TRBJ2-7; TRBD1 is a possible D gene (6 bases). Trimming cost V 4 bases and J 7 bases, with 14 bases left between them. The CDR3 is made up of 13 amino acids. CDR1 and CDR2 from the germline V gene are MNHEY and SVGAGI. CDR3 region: CASSFNRDGEQYF. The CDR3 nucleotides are TGTGCCAGCAGTTTTAACAGGGATGGGGAGCAGTACTTC.

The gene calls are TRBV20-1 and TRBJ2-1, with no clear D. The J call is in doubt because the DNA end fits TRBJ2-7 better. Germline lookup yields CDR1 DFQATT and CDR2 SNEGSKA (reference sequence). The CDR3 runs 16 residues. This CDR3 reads CSASPSANTGSYEQYF. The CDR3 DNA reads TGCAGTGCTAGTCCCTCCGCGAATACCGGCTCTTACGAGCAGTACTTC.

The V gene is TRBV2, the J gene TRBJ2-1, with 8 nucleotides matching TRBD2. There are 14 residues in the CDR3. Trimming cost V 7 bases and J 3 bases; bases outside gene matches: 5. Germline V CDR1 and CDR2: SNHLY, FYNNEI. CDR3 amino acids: CASTLSGGYNEQFF. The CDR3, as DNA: TGTGCCAGCACCCTGAGCGGGGGCTACAATGAGCAGTTCTTC.

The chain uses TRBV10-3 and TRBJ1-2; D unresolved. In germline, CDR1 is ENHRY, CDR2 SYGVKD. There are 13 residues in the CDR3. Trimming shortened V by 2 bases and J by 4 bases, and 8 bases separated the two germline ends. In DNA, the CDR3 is TGTGCCATCAGTGAGGGCAGCTCCTATGGCTACACCTTC. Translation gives CAISEGSSYGYTF.

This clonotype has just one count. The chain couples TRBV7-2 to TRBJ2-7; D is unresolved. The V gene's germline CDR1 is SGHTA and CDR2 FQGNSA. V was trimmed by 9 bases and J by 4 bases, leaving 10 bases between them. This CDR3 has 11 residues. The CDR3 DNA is TGTGCCAGTACATCTGCGTACGAGCAGTACTTC. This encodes CASTSAYEQYF.

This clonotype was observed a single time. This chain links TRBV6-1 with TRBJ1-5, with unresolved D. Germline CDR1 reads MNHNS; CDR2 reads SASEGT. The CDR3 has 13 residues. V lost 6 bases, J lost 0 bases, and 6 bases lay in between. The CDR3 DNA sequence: TGTGCCAGCAGGTCTCATAGCAATCAGCCCCAGCATTTT. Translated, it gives CASRSHSNQPQHF.

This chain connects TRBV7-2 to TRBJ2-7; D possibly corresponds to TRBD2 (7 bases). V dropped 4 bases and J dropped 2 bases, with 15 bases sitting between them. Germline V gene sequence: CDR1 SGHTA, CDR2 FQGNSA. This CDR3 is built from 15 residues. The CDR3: CASSSLGGATYEQYF. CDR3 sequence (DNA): TGTGCCAGCAGCTCGCTGGGGGGGGCGACCTACGAGCAGTACTTC.

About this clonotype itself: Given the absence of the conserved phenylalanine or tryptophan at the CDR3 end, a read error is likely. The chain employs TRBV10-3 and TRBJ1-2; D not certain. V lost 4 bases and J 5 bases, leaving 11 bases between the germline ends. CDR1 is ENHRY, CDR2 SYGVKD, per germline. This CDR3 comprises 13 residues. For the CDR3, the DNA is TGTGCCATCAGTGTTGAGTTGAGGTATGGCTACACCTGC. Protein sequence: CAISVELRYGYTC.

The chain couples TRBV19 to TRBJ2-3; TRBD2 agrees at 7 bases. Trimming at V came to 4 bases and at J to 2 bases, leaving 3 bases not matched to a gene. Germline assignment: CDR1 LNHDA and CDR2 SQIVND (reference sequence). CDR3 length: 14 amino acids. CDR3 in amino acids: CASSTTSDTDTQYF. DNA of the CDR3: TGTGCCAGTAGTACCACTAGCGACACAGATACGCAGTATTTT.

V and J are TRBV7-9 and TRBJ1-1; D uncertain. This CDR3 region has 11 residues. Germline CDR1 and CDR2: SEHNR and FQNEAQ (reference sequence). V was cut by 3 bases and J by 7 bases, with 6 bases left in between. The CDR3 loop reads CASSLIFEAFF. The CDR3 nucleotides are TGTGCCAGCAGCTTGATTTTTGAAGCTTTCTTT.

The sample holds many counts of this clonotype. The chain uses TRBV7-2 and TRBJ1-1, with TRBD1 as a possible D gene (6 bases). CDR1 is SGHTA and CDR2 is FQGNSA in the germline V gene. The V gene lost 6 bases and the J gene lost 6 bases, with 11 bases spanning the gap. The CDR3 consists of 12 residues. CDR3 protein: CASRQQGPEAFF. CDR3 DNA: TGTGCCAGCAGACAACAGGGCCCTGAAGCTTTCTTT.

The CDR3 bases are TGCAGCGGTACCGTCTCTGGAAACACCATATATTTT. As protein: CSGTVSGNTIYF. The rearrangement links TRBV29-1 to TRBJ1-3; D not certain. Germline CDR1 and CDR2: SQVTM and ANQGSEA. Trimming left V 7 bases short and J 0 bases short, with 7 bases between. The CDR3 contains 12 residues.

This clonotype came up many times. CDR3 sequence (DNA): TGTGCCAGCGGCTACAGGACGAGCTCCTACAATGAGCAGTTCTTC. As protein: CASGYRTSSYNEQFF. The gene calls are TRBV12-3 or TRBV12-4 and TRBJ2-1; D possibly corresponds to TRBD1 (5 bases). This CDR3 has 15 residues. V lost 8 bases, J lost 0 bases, and 14 bases lay in between.

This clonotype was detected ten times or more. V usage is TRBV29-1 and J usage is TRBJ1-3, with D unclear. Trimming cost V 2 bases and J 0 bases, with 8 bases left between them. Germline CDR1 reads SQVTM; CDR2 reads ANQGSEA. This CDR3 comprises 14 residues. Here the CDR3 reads CSVEKGYSGNTIYF. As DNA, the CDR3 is TGCAGCGTTGAAAAGGGATACTCTGGAAACACCATATATTTT.

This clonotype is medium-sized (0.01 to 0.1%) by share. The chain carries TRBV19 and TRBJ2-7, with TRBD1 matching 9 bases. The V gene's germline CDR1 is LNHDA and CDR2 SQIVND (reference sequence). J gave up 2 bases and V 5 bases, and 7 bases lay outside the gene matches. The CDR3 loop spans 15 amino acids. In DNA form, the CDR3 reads TGTGCCAGTAGTCTATCAGGGACAGGGACCTACGAGCAGTACTTC. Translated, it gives CASSLSGTGTYEQYF.

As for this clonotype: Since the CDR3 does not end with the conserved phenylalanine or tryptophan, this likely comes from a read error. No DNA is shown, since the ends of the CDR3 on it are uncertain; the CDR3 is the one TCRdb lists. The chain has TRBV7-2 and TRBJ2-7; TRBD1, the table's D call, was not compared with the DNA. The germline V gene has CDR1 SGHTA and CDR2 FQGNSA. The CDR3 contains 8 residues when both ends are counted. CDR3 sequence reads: CASSQEGQ.